Presented here are 22 T cell receptor beta chains from one specimen sequenced in a study of regulatory T cells in long-lasting Graves disease. The sample's time point: newly diagnosed GD, antithyroid drugs for less than 3 months. From RNA extracted from PBMCs, the TCR library was made. Assembly of TCR beta libraries relied on iRepertoire HTBI primers together with Arm-PCR of CDR3 regions. TCRdb reanalysed the multiplex PCR reads using MiXCR and keeps one entry per CDR3 protein. The sample includes approximately 460,000 distinct CDR3 sequences, over 15% of them seen just once. This sample was also put to use in a study of T cells in Graves' hyperthyroidism and ophthalmopathy.

The sequences come from peripheral blood mononuclear cells (PBMCs), collected at new diagnosis, from a patient treated with antithyroid drugs. The receptors were gathered from a woman aged 25 to 39 with Graves disease.

This clonotype was counted between two and nine times. The J gene is TRBJ1-2, the V gene TRBV3-1; the D gene is possibly TRBD1 (5 bases). CDR1 LGHDT and CDR2 YNNKEL come from the germline V gene (reference sequence). This CDR3 is built from 15 residues. The V end lost 6 bases, the J end lost 4 bases, and 18 bases lay between the germline ends. CDR3 loop: CASRPDRSNSYGYTF. The CDR3 region has the DNA TGTGCCAGCAGACCCGACAGATCAAACTCCTATGGCTACACCTTC.

This clonotype was seen many times. The chain uses TRBV6-1 and TRBJ2-2; weak D call: TRBD2 (5 bases). V lost 9 bases and J lost 3, with 14 bases in between. This CDR3 is 14 amino acids long. Germline V gene data show CDR1 as MNHNS and CDR2 as SASEGT. This CDR3 is CASRGLEDTGELFF. CDR3 coding DNA: TGTGCCAGTCGCGGGTTAGAGGACACCGGGGAGCTGTTTTTT.

This clonotype was counted at least ten times. The chain couples TRBV14 to TRBJ2-5, with D hard to call. CDR1 and CDR2 (germline): SGHDN, FVKESK. Trimming pared 1 base from V and 5 bases from J, leaving 11 bases between. The CDR3 totals 14 residues. In DNA form, the CDR3 reads TGTGCCAGCAGCCAAGTCTCTAGGCGGGAGACCCAGTACTTC. Translating gives CASSQVSRRETQYF.

The chain couples TRBV4-2 to TRBJ1-2, with 9 bases that match TRBD1. CDR1 is LGHNA, CDR2 YNFKEQ, per germline. The V segment lost 6 bases and the J segment 5 bases; nucleotides outside the gene matches: 16. CDR3 length: 17 amino acids. The CDR3 nucleotides read TGTGCCAGCAGGGGTCGGGGAGAAAACAGGGGGCATTATGGCTACACCTTC. Translated, it gives CASRGRGENRGHYGYTF.

This clonotype has just a few counts. V is TRBV4-3 and J is TRBJ2-5, with a weak D call TRBD1 (6 bases). Trimming stripped 1 base from V and 4 bases from J, with 22 bases between. The CDR3 has 18 amino acids. Germline CDR1 is LGHNA and CDR2 is YSLEER. CDR3 coding DNA: TGCGCCAGCAGCCAAGGCAACCGAGGCAGGGGTTTTTCAGAGACCCAGTACTTC. Translating gives CASSQGNRGRGFSETQYF.

In this sample, this clonotype turned up a few times. This chain joins TRBV24-1 and TRBJ2-3; D is ambiguous. Per the germline V gene, CDR1 is KGHDR and CDR2 is SFDVKD. The CDR3 has 14 amino acids. Trimming pared 0 bases from V and 6 bases from J, leaving 9 bases between. Here the CDR3 DNA reads TGTGCCACCAGTGATTTGCCCCACATGGATACGCAGTATTTT. It encodes CATSDLPHMDTQYF.

In this sample, this clonotype turned up many times. CDR3 region: CASSKSPHTSGPNYEQYF. CDR3 nucleotides: TGTGCCAGCAGTAAAAGTCCTCACACTAGCGGACCAAACTACGAGCAGTACTTC. V usage is TRBV2 and J usage is TRBJ2-7, with 8 bases identical to TRBD2. Germline CDR1 and CDR2: SNHLY and FYNNEI. The CDR3 spans 18 residues. The V segment lost 5 bases and the J segment 3 bases; nucleotides outside the gene matches: 18.

This clonotype was seen repeatedly, ten times or more. The CDR3 spells CASSLASFSYEQYF. As DNA, the CDR3 is TGTGCCAGCAGCTTAGCCTCCTTCTCCTACGAGCAGTACTTC. The rearrangement uses TRBV7-2 and TRBJ2-7; unclear D gene. The CDR3 length is 14 residues. Per the germline V gene, CDR1 is SGHTA and CDR2 is FQGNSA. The V gene lost 0 bases and the J gene lost 0 bases, with 6 bases spanning the gap.

This clonotype was observed a handful of times. This could be a read error, since a much larger clone is one nucleotide away. This rearrangement joins TRBV5-1 to TRBJ2-3; D gene unclear. Germline V gene lookup returns CDR1 SGHRS and CDR2 YFSETQ. The CDR3 sequence is 12 residues long. CDR3 sequence: CAGSLIGTTQYF. The CDR3 bases are TGCGCCGGCAGCCTGATAGGAACTACGCAGTATTTT.

In its sample, this clonotype was seen a few times. The CDR3 here is CASSRQGSREQYF. CDR3 in DNA: TGTGCCAGCAGCAGACAGGGTTCTCGCGAGCAGTACTTC. The chain links TRBV6-1 to TRBJ2-7, with TRBD1 identical over 7 bases. The junction had 8 bases not matched to a gene; V was cut back by 6 bases and J by 6 bases. In germline, CDR1 is MNHNS, CDR2 SASEGT. This CDR3 spans 13 amino acids.

This clonotype was observed at least ten times. The V and J genes are TRBV11-2 and TRBJ1-1; D is ambiguous. The CDR3 runs to 12 residues. Germline CDR1 SGHAT, CDR2 FQNNGV. The germline V and J ends were trimmed by 7 bases and 0 bases, with 6 bases remaining between them. CDR3 coding DNA: TGTGCCAGCACCACAGTGAACACTGAAGCTTTCTTT. This sequence encodes CASTTVNTEAFF.

This clonotype was counted many times. This sequence joins TRBV5-1 and TRBJ1-1, with 7 nucleotides matching TRBD1. V was pared by 3 bases and J by 2 bases, with 4 bases of the junction left unmatched. Germline V lookup: CDR1 SGHRS, CDR2 YFSETQ. There are 14 residues in the CDR3. The CDR3 is CASSWTGRNTEAFF. CDR3 in DNA: TGCGCCAGCAGCTGGACAGGACGCAACACTGAAGCTTTCTTT. Based on the CDR3 plus reference TRBV5-1 and TRBJ1-1, the full variable domain is KAGVTQTPRYLIKTRGQQVTLSCSPISGHRSVSWYQQTPGQGLQFLFEYFSETQRNKGNFPGRFSGRQFSNSRSEMNVSTLELGDSALYLCASSWTGRNTEAFFGQGTRLTVV.

There are many counts of this clonotype. The chain combines TRBV12-3 or TRBV12-4 with TRBJ2-7, with 11 positions matching TRBD2. The junction had 5 bases not matched to a gene; V was cut back by 6 bases and J by 4 bases. This CDR3 has 14 amino acids. CDR3 sequence reads: CASRGSGRGYEQYF. The CDR3 DNA follows: TGTGCCAGCAGGGGTAGCGGGAGGGGTTACGAGCAGTACTTC.

This clonotype was detected ten times or more. The chain carries TRBV6-1 and TRBJ2-3; a possible D gene is TRBD2 (6 bases). Trimming stripped 6 bases from V and 3 bases from J, with 19 bases between. Germline CDR1 is MNHNS and CDR2 is SASEGT. This CDR3 has 16 residues. CDR3 nucleotide sequence: TGTGCCAGCAGCCCTACGCCGGGACTCCTGACAGATACGCAGTATTTT. This encodes CASSPTPGLLTDTQYF.

This clonotype was seen many times. The chain is built from TRBV28 and TRBJ2-1; 9 bases are shared with TRBD2. Per the germline V gene, CDR1 is MDHEN and CDR2 is SYDVKM. The CDR3 runs 15 residues. Trimming cost V 3 bases and J 5 bases; bases outside gene matches: 5. The CDR3 sequence is CASSLTAGGHNEQFF. CDR3 nucleotides: TGTGCCAGCAGTTTGACAGCGGGAGGACACAATGAGCAGTTCTTC.

This clonotype was seen a few times. It may be a read error: a sequence one base away is much more abundant. The chain recombines TRBV28 with TRBJ2-6; tentative D call: TRBD1 (5 bases). The CDR3 has 18 residues. Trimming cost V 4 bases and J 0 bases, with 16 bases left between them. Germline V gene sequence: CDR1 MDHEN, CDR2 SYDVKM. CDR3 sequence: CASSSIQEPYSGANVLTF. CDR3 DNA: TGTGCCAGCAGTTCCATACAGGAGCCTTACTCTGGGGCCAACGTCCTGACTTTC.

This clonotype was seen only a few times. The J gene is TRBJ1-2, the V gene TRBV7-9; 7 positions agree with TRBD1. Germline V gives CDR1 SEHNR, CDR2 FQNEAQ (reference sequence). The CDR3 covers 12 residues. V was clipped by 5 bases and J by 7 bases; unmatched bases: 4. CDR3 sequence reads: CASSQGEFGYTF. The CDR3 DNA is TGTGCCAGCAGCCAGGGGGAATTTGGCTACACCTTC.

This clonotype was seen many times. The chain couples TRBV18 to TRBJ2-1; D unresolved. CDR1 and CDR2 (germline): KGHSH, LQKENI. This CDR3 contains 14 residues. V dropped 4 bases and J dropped 4 bases, with 11 bases sitting between them. The CDR3 loop reads CASSRAVPYNEQFF. DNA for the CDR3: TGTGCCAGCTCACGGGCAGTCCCGTACAATGAGCAGTTCTTC.

The rearrangement uses TRBV5-4 and TRBJ2-5, with TRBD1 identical over 9 bases. The germline V gene has CDR1 SGHNT and CDR2 YYREEE (reference sequence). CDR3 length: 16 residues. The V and J ends lost 3 bases and 1 base, in that order; junction bases with no gene match: 7. For the CDR3, the DNA is TGTGCCAGCAGCTCCGGGGAACAGGGGGCCCAAGAGACCCAGTACTTC. Amino acid sequence: CASSSGEQGAQETQYF.

The chain uses TRBV24-1 and TRBJ1-5; D is uncertain. Germline-derived CDR1 and CDR2 are KGHDR and SFDVKD. CDR3 size: 17 residues. V dropped 0 bases and J dropped 4 bases, with 15 bases sitting between them. In DNA, the CDR3 is TGTGCCACCAGTGATTTGCGGGGTACCTCAGATAATCAGCCCCAGCATTTT. Its protein product is CATSDLRGTSDNQPQHF.

This clonotype has at least ten counts. The chain carries TRBV11-1 and TRBJ1-1; no reliable D call. The CDR3 is 14 amino acids. Germline lookup yields CDR1 SGHAT and CDR2 FQDESV (reference sequence). V was shortened by 4 bases and J by 2 bases, with 11 bases between the two germline ends. This CDR3 reads CASSSGRYNTEAFF. DNA of the CDR3: TGTGCCAGCAGCTCGGGGAGGTATAACACTGAAGCTTTCTTT.

This clonotype came up many times. The chain joins TRBV6-2 or TRBV6-3 to TRBJ1-1, with 7 bases that match TRBD1. The CDR3 is made up of 13 amino acids. Germline CDR1 is MNHEY and CDR2 is SVGEGT. V was pared by 7 bases and J by 2 bases, with 4 bases of the junction left unmatched. The CDR3 sequence: CASMYRGNTEAFF. CDR3 DNA sequence: TGTGCCAGCATGTACAGGGGTAACACTGAAGCTTTCTTT.